This entry is about one T cell receptor beta chain. The entry originates in a study of blood T cell repertoires in COVID-19. For the study at large: Both acute and convalescent COVID-19 samples were obtained from the United States, Italy and Spain. From T cells, B-cell-depleted T cells, or PBMCs came the material, which was cDNA or gDNA.

Original analysis: Estimated nucleated cell counts came from reference gene primer amplification. The data were produced by immunoSEQ multiplex PCR, yet TCRdb's version contains in-frame clones alone and is incomplete. V and J calls and clone size are copied from that table; D and trimming were computed from the DNA. The data hold 250,000 to 400,000 clones, with roughly 85% observed a single time. Cohort placement rested on clinical history that participants reported themselves. Deletions cut 5 bases from V and 5 bases from J, with 14 bases between. Germline CDR1 is SGHTA and CDR2 is FQGTGA. The CDR3 runs to 14 residues.

Sequencing was performed on PBMCs or T cells enriched from blood (not recorded which). The genes are TRBV7-3 and TRBJ2-3; possibly TRBD2 for D (5 bases). The source is a woman aged 25-40 years who had been exposed to COVID-19. The CDR3 protein is CASSPTGSEDTQYF. The CDR3 DNA reads TGTGCCAGCAGCCCTACGGGGTCAGAAGATACGCAGTATTTT.